The 8 T cell receptor beta chains presented below share a single source sample, sequenced in a study of PD-1 blockade in classical Hodgkin lymphoma. Indicated time point: cycle 4 day 1 (C4D1), after 6 weeks of nivolumab. Each patient relapsed following autologous stem cell transplantation, and prior brentuximab vedotin exposure differed. Magnetic negative selection was used to purify CD4+ T cells from thawed PBMCs. The assay was immunoSEQ multiplex PCR, and TCRdb's table has in-frame clones only and misses some. Of some 30,000 clones in the sample, 80% to 90% were seen once. This material consisted of CD4+ T cells from blood, taken before the fourth cycle of nivolumab. Every receptor here comes from a human donor with classical Hodgkin lymphoma.

The V and J genes are TRBV2 and TRBJ1-2; D perhaps matches TRBD1 (5 bases). The CDR3 runs to 15 residues. Trimming left V 10 bases short and J 4 bases short, with 22 bases between. Germline V lookup: CDR1 SNHLY, CDR2 FYNNEI. CDR3 protein: CATRLADSSFYGYTF. As DNA, the CDR3 is TGTGCCACCCGCCTTGCCGACAGCTCCTTCTATGGCTACACCTTC.

The genes are TRBV7-9 and TRBJ1-6; tentatively, D is TRBD1 (5 bases). The CDR3 is 16 residues long. The germline V and J ends were trimmed by 6 bases and 5 bases, with 17 bases remaining between them. Germline V gene lookup returns CDR1 SEHNR and CDR2 FQNEAQ (reference sequence). CDR3 in amino acids: CASRGGWGQDNSPLHF. In DNA form, the CDR3 reads TGTGCCAGCAGGGGGGGATGGGGCCAAGATAATTCACCCCTCCACTTT.

The chain links TRBV30 to TRBJ2-7; no firm D call. This CDR3 has 13 amino acids. Germline V gene sequence: CDR1 GTSNPN, CDR2 SVGIG (reference sequence). Trimming stripped 5 bases from V and 1 base from J, with 12 bases between. The CDR3 nucleotides are TGTGCCTGGTGGCCGGGCCTTTCCTACGAGCAGTACTTC. Amino acid sequence: CAWWPGLSYEQYF.

The rearrangement links TRBV14 to TRBJ1-2; a possible D gene is TRBD1 (5 bases). The germline V gene encodes CDR1 SGHDN and CDR2 FVKESK. This CDR3 is built from 13 residues. The germline V and J ends were trimmed by 7 bases and 7 bases, with 16 bases remaining between them. The CDR3 DNA reads as TGTGCCAGCATCGAGGGGATCCCTGCTGGCTACACCTTC. Protein product: CASIEGIPAGYTF.

The rearrangement links TRBV10-3 to TRBJ2-1; the D gene is possibly TRBD2 (6 bases). Trimming left V 6 bases short and J 7 bases short, with 16 bases between. CDR3 length: 14 residues. Germline CDR1 and CDR2: ENHRY and SYGVKD. CDR3 residues: CAIRDVGGRNEQFF. The CDR3 DNA follows: TGTGCCATCAGAGACGTCGGGGGACGGAATGAGCAGTTCTTC.

The gene calls are TRBV2 and TRBJ2-3; TRBD2 matches 13 bases. Germline values: CDR1 SNHLY, CDR2 FYNNEI. The CDR3 length is 20 residues. V was clipped by 4 bases and J by 3 bases; unmatched bases: 16. CDR3 bases: TGTGCCAGCAGTGGTGTTCGAATGGGGTGGGGACTAGCGGGAACAGATACGCAGTATTTT. It translates to CASSGVRMGWGLAGTDTQYF.

This sequence joins TRBV7-3 and TRBJ2-3, with a possible D match to TRBD1 (6 bases). V was pared by 0 bases and J by 4 bases, with 8 bases between. There are 14 residues in the CDR3. Per germline, CDR1 SGHTA and CDR2 FQGTGA. In nucleotides, the CDR3 is TGTGCCAGCAGCTTAACACAGGGTTCAGATACGCAGTATTTT. It codes for CASSLTQGSDTQYF.

As DNA, the CDR3 is TGTGCCAGTAGTTTCTCCGGGACAAAAGAGACCCAGTACTTC. It is translated as CASSFSGTKETQYF. J is TRBJ2-5 and V is TRBV19, with a weak D call TRBD1 (6 bases). Germline loops: CDR1 LNHDA, CDR2 SQIVND (reference sequence). The CDR3 is 14 residues long. Trimming took 5 bases from V and 3 from J, leaving 13 bases between them.